Shown below are 5 T cell receptor beta chains from a single sample sequenced in a study of cytomegalovirus exposure and HLA in healthy donors (dated by TCRdb to 2015 to 2018). Libraries were constructed by the immunoSEQ multiplex PCR assay. For the multiplex PCR, a mixture combining 60 forward primers for TCR Vbeta segments and 13 reverse primers for TCR Jbeta segments was used. Here the immuneACCESS table is served through TCRdb, limited to in-frame sequences with V and J called. Missing clones are a known gap in these copies; in checked studies unresolved V genes cover under half, and the rest lacks a known reason. For this sample the table gives approximately 190,000 clones, of which roughly 80% were detected only once. Approximately 3.8% of the sample is taken by the ten largest. Sequencing was performed on PBMCs. Receptors were obtained from a man aged 45-60 years in good health and CMV-seronegative.

V usage is TRBV5-1 and J usage is TRBJ1-4, with D uncertain. Trimming shortened V by 4 bases and J by 4 bases, and 11 bases separated the two germline ends. CDR1 and CDR2 from the germline V gene are SGHRS and YFSETQ. This CDR3 contains 14 residues. The CDR3 loop is CASSPRGDNEKLFF. The CDR3 nucleotides read TGCGCCAGCAGCCCCCGGGGAGATAATGAAAAACTGTTTTTT.

This chain joins TRBV10-1 and TRBJ1-2; weak D call: TRBD1 (5 bases). The germline V and J ends were trimmed by 10 bases and 8 bases, with 17 bases remaining between them. The CDR3 extends over 12 amino acids. Germline values: CDR1 WNHNN, CDR2 SYGVQD (reference sequence). CDR3 region: CATEGQSRGYTF. The CDR3 DNA reads TGCGCCACCGAAGGACAATCTCGAGGCTACACCTTC.

The chain has TRBV4-2 and TRBJ2-3, with TRBD2 matching over 12 bases. The CDR3 loop spans 17 amino acids. Germline CDR1 and CDR2: LGHNA and YNFKEQ. V shed 0 bases, J shed 4 bases, and the junction held 5 bases outside the gene matches. The CDR3 region is CASSQEKRLAGADTQYF. CDR3 bases: TGTGCCAGCAGCCAAGAAAAGAGACTAGCGGGGGCAGATACGCAGTATTTT.

This chain connects TRBV29-1 to TRBJ1-2; 9 bases are a match to TRBD1. The V gene's germline CDR1 is SQVTM and CDR2 ANQGSEA. The CDR3 extends over 14 amino acids. Unmatched junction bases numbered 12, after V lost 7 bases and J lost 6 bases. The CDR3 region has the DNA TGCAGCGCCTCGGGACAGGGTGTAGTCCATGGCTACACCTTC. This encodes CSASGQGVVHGYTF.

The rearrangement links TRBV4-3 to TRBJ2-7; TRBD1 aligns across 7 bases. The CDR3 has 14 amino acids. J gave up 4 bases and V 1 base, and 4 bases lay outside the gene matches. Per germline, CDR1 LGHNA and CDR2 YSLEER. The CDR3 region has the DNA TGCGCCAGCAGCCAAGGATCAGGGGGTTACGAGCAGTACTTC. Its protein is CASSQGSGGYEQYF.